One sample yielded the 13 T cell receptor beta chains listed below, sequenced in a study of T cell repertoires in cytomegalovirus infection. The antigens of these receptors remain unknown. TCRdb used MiXCR to reprocess the reads, holding one entry per CDR3 protein. Seen here are 200,000 or so distinct CDR3 sequences, about 40% observed once, and the top ten hold around 60%. Source: CD8+ T cells from cultured PBMCs, taken from culture after CMV antigen stimulation. The receptor source for this set is a human donor in good health (CMV status not recorded). Some clones in this sample may be carry-over from other donors' samples.

The V gene is TRBV2, the J gene TRBJ1-2; possibly TRBD1 for D (5 bases). CDR1 and CDR2 (germline): SNHLY, FYNNEI. This CDR3 is 15 amino acids long. With 8 bases removed from V and 3 bases from J, the gap between germline ends came to 19 bases. For the CDR3, the DNA is TGTGCCAGCCGACGAATTACCAGGGAGCACTATGGCTACACCTTC. Its translation: CASRRITREHYGYTF.

J is TRBJ1-2 and V is TRBV7-3; 8 nucleotides align to TRBD1. The germline CDR1 and CDR2 sequences are SGHTA and FQGTGA. The CDR3 contains 15 residues. With 5 bases clipped from V and 4 bases from J, the junction kept 9 bases outside the gene matches. The CDR3 nucleotides are TGTGCCAGCAGCCCCGGACAGGGTTGGGGCTATGGCTACACCTTC. Protein: CASSPGQGWGYGYTF.

The table lists this clonotype with a few counts. The V gene is TRBV7-3, the J gene TRBJ1-1, with a weak D call TRBD1 (5 bases). Trimming left V 5 bases short and J 4 bases short, with 17 bases between. The CDR3 consists of 15 residues. CDR1 is SGHTA, CDR2 FQGTGA, per germline. CDR3 nucleotides: TGTGCCAGCAGCCTTCCGGGAGGGGTGAGCACTGAAGCTTTCTTT. Protein: CASSLPGGVSTEAFF.

This clonotype has only a few counts. V usage is TRBV27 and J usage is TRBJ1-3; TRBD1 might be the D (6 bases). Between the trimmed V and J ends, which lost 4 bases and 4 bases, there was a span of 17 bases. CDR1 and CDR2 from the germline V gene are MNHEY and SMNVEV (reference sequence). The CDR3 totals 16 residues. The CDR3 nucleotides are TGTGCCAGCAGTTCTTTCCGACAGGCGGAGGGAAACACCATATATTTT. Translated, it gives CASSSFRQAEGNTIYF.

This CDR3 is CASSRPGTSLYNEQFF. The CDR3 region has the DNA TGTGCCAGTAGTCGCCCCGGGACTTCTCTCTACAATGAGCAGTTCTTC. The chain recombines TRBV19 with TRBJ2-1; D is perhaps TRBD2 (6 bases). The CDR3 runs 16 residues. With 5 bases removed from V and 3 bases from J, the gap between germline ends came to 17 bases. Germline V gene sequence: CDR1 LNHDA, CDR2 SQIVND (reference sequence).

Concerning this clonotype itself: The limits of the CDR3 on the DNA are not certain, so only TCRdb's listed CDR3 is given. This sequence joins TRBV12-3 or TRBV12-4 and TRBJ2-3; the table gives TRBD2 as D, unverified against the DNA. The CDR3 extends over 17 residues, inclusive of both ends. CDR3 sequence reads: CASSSSGGPPPTDTQYF.

This clonotype has only a few counts. The chain uses TRBV15 and TRBJ2-2; D is possibly TRBD2 (6 bases). V was pared by 0 bases and J by 7 bases, with 12 bases between. CDR1 and CDR2 from the germline V gene are LNHNV and YYDKDF (reference sequence). The CDR3 has 15 residues. The CDR3: CATSRDSLAGGELFF. The CDR3 nucleotides read TGTGCCACCAGCAGAGATTCACTAGCTGGCGGGGAGCTGTTTTTT.

This clonotype came up a few times. In nucleotides, the CDR3 is TGTGCCAGCAGCAGGGACAGGCAGAGCTCCTACAATGAGCAGTTCTTC. It codes for CASSRDRQSSYNEQFF. The chain combines TRBV7-6 with TRBJ2-1; TRBD1 aligns across 8 bases. The CDR3 loop spans 16 amino acids. Germline CDR1 reads SGHVS; CDR2 reads FNYEAQ. Germline trimming cut 5 bases from V and 0 bases from J; bases unmatched to any gene: 6.

This chain links TRBV11-3 with TRBJ2-2, with D unclear. V was trimmed by 1 base and J by 7 bases, leaving 10 bases between them. The CDR3 is made up of 14 amino acids. CDR1 and CDR2 from the germline V gene are SGHNT and YENEEA. In DNA form, the CDR3 reads TGTGCCAGCAGCTTAGGCTACATCGGCGGGGAGCTGTTTTTT. This gives the protein CASSLGYIGGELFF.

This clonotype was detected many times. The rearrangement links TRBV11-2 to TRBJ1-6, with a tentative D call TRBD1 (5 bases). The CDR3 extends over 17 amino acids. Trimming removed 5 bases from V and 2 bases from J, with 16 bases in between. The germline CDR1 and CDR2 sequences are SGHAT and FQNNGV. CDR3 in amino acids: CASSTPKGRTYNSPLHF. The CDR3 DNA sequence: TGTGCCAGCAGCACCCCTAAGGGGCGCACCTATAATTCACCCCTCCACTTT. Variable domain in full (rest from reference TRBV11-2 and TRBJ1-6): EAGVAQSPRYKIIEKRQSVAFWCNPISGHATLYWYQQILGQGPKLLIQFQNNGVVDDSQLPKDRFSAERLKGVDSTLKIQPAKLEDSAVYLCASSTPKGRTYNSPLHFGNGTRLTVT.

The chain combines TRBV6-6 with TRBJ2-1, with D perhaps TRBD2 (6 bases). The ends were cut back, 2 bases at V and 8 bases at J, with 16 bases in the middle. This CDR3 spans 15 amino acids. The V gene's germline CDR1 is MNHNY and CDR2 SVGAGI (reference sequence). CDR3 region: CASSYEGTAAHEQFF. The CDR3 DNA sequence: TGTGCCAGCAGTTACGAGGGGACTGCCGCCCATGAGCAGTTCTTC.

This clonotype was seen many times. The gene calls are TRBV7-8 and TRBJ2-7; D is uncertain. V lost 4 bases and J 5 bases, leaving 12 bases between the germline ends. CDR1 and CDR2 (germline): SGHVS, FQNEAQ. The CDR3 loop spans 13 amino acids. CDR3 amino acids: CASSSPLSHEQYF. The CDR3 DNA is TGTGCCAGCAGCTCTCCCCTTAGTCACGAGCAGTACTTC.

This chain uses TRBV12-3 or TRBV12-4 with TRBJ2-7, with D possibly being TRBD1 (6 bases). The length of the CDR3 is 13 residues. V was clipped by 5 bases and J by 6 bases, with 14 bases between them. The chain's CDR3 is CASSPTQGLEQYF. Written as DNA, the CDR3 is TGTGCCAGCAGTCCAACTCAGGGGCTCGAGCAGTACTTC.